The 23 T cell receptor beta chains below come from one sample, sequenced in a study of cytomegalovirus exposure and HLA in healthy donors. PCR primers comprised 60 Vbeta and 13 Jbeta primers. The table came from immunoSEQ multiplex PCR; TCRdb's copy has only in-frame clones and leaves some out. The data hold about 120,000 clones, with about four fifths observed a single time. The sequenced material came from PBMCs. The receptors originated from a woman younger than 30 in good health and CMV-seronegative.

The chain carries TRBV7-2 and TRBJ1-6; 7 bases match TRBD1. CDR3 length: 14 residues. The V segment lost 5 bases and the J segment 7 bases; nucleotides outside the gene matches: 5. Looked up from germline, CDR1 is SGHTA and CDR2 is FQGNSA. Here the CDR3 DNA reads TGTGCCAGCAGCGGACAGGCAAGAAATTCACCCCTCCACTTT. Its protein product is CASSGQARNSPLHF.

The V and J genes are TRBV7-8 and TRBJ1-5; 8 nucleotides agree with TRBD1. Germline CDR1 SGHVS, CDR2 FQNEAQ. The trim removed 5 bases at V and 5 bases at J, leaving 11 bases unmatched. The length of the CDR3 is 16 residues. As DNA, the CDR3 is TGTGCCAGCAGCCCCCCGGACAGGGAGAGGGATCAGCCCCAGCATTTT. Translating gives CASSPPDRERDQPQHF.

The CDR3 DNA is TGTGCCAGCAGCTTCGGGGGGAGCGAGCAGTACTTC. Translated, it gives CASSFGGSEQYF. The rearrangement uses TRBV7-8 and TRBJ2-7; TRBD2 matches at 7 bases. V trimming: 3 bases; J trimming: 6 bases; junction bases outside the gene matches: 2. CDR3 length equals 12 residues. Germline CDR1 is SGHVS and CDR2 is FQNEAQ.

The genes are TRBV29-1 and TRBJ2-6; 10 positions agree with TRBD2. The V gene's germline CDR1 is SQVTM and CDR2 ANQGSEA. This CDR3 contains 16 residues. The ends lost 4 bases at V and 2 bases at J; junction bases unmatched: 5. The chain's CDR3 is CSVASGGGPGANVLTF. The CDR3 region has the DNA TGCAGCGTTGCTAGCGGGGGCGGGCCTGGGGCCAACGTCCTGACTTTC.

V usage is TRBV29-1 and J usage is TRBJ1-1; TRBD1 might be the D (6 bases). Germline CDR1 reads SQVTM; CDR2 reads ANQGSEA. V lost 0 bases and J 1 base, leaving 12 bases between the germline ends. The CDR3 is 15 residues long. CDR3 sequence: CSVEDRYRENTEAFF. CDR3 nucleotide sequence: TGCAGCGTTGAAGATCGGTACAGGGAGAACACTGAAGCTTTCTTT.

This chain links TRBV18 with TRBJ2-7; possible D gene TRBD1, 6 bases. The CDR3 is 18 residues long. The ends were cut back, 1 base at V and 4 bases at J, with 23 bases in the middle. The germline V gene has CDR1 KGHSH and CDR2 LQKENI. This CDR3 reads CASSPQRTGHRAGYEQYF. The CDR3 bases are TGTGCCAGCTCACCACAGAGGACGGGACACCGCGCCGGGTACGAGCAGTACTTC.

This clone was seen just once. The J gene is TRBJ1-1, the V gene TRBV4-3; tentatively, D is TRBD1 (5 bases). The CDR3 contains 13 residues. Germline V lookup: CDR1 LGHNA, CDR2 YSLEER. V was pared by 4 bases and J by 1 base, with 7 bases between. The CDR3 region is CASSLTGNTEAFF. The CDR3 DNA reads TGCGCCAGCAGCCTTACAGGGAACACTGAAGCTTTCTTT.

The chain joins TRBV9 to TRBJ2-2; D unresolved. The ends were cut back, 4 bases at V and 4 bases at J, with 5 bases in the middle. Germline-derived CDR1 and CDR2 are SGDLS and YYNGEE. The length of the CDR3 is 12 residues. This CDR3 is CASSPGTGELFF. The CDR3 coding sequence is TGTGCCAGCAGCCCGGGCACCGGGGAGCTGTTTTTT.

The chain joins TRBV18 to TRBJ1-6; 10 nucleotides match TRBD1. With V trimmed by 8 bases and J by 3 bases, 19 bases remained unmatched. Germline CDR1 reads KGHSH; CDR2 reads LQKENI. This CDR3 spans 20 amino acids. The CDR3 DNA reads TGTGCCAGCACAACCGCGGGACAGGGGAAGTTTTTAGACTATAATTCACCCCTCCACTTT. Amino acid sequence: CASTTAGQGKFLDYNSPLHF.

This chain's CDR3 is CASRSLASGRYNEQFF. CDR3 sequence (DNA): TGTGCCAGTAGGTCCCTGGCTAGCGGGCGCTACAATGAGCAGTTCTTC. V gene TRBV19 combines with J gene TRBJ2-1; 8 bases map to TRBD2. Germline lookup yields CDR1 LNHDA and CDR2 SQIVND (reference sequence). The V segment lost 6 bases and the J segment 3 bases; nucleotides outside the gene matches: 10. The CDR3 loop spans 16 amino acids.

The J gene is TRBJ2-5, the V gene TRBV9, with D maybe TRBD1 (7 bases). V lost 4 bases, J lost 5 bases, and 21 bases lay in between. CDR3 size: 16 residues. Germline loops: CDR1 SGDLS, CDR2 YYNGEE. The CDR3 DNA sequence: TGTGCCAGCAGCTCGGACCGACAGGGAGGCAGGGAGACCCAGTACTTC. Its translation: CASSSDRQGGRETQYF. Filled out from reference TRBV9 and TRBJ2-5, the complete variable domain reads DSGVTQTPKHLITATGQRVTLRCSPRSGDLSVYWYQQSLDQGLQFLIQYYNGEERAKGNILERFSAQQFPDLHSELNLSSLELGDSALYFCASSSDRQGGRETQYFGPGTRLLVL.

Remarks on this clone: At the DNA level, this CDR3 is encoded by other sequences in the same sample as well. V gene TRBV7-2 combines with J gene TRBJ2-1; tentative D call: TRBD1 (6 bases). The ends were cut back, 2 bases at V and 0 bases at J, with 8 bases in the middle. This CDR3 is 15 amino acids long. Germline CDR1 SGHTA, CDR2 FQGNSA. CDR3 in DNA: TGTGCCAGCAGCTTACAGGGGAGCTCCTACAATGAGCAGTTCTTC. Its protein product is CASSLQGSSYNEQFF.

The chain couples TRBV30 to TRBJ1-2; possibly TRBD1 for D (5 bases). The V end was cut by 0 bases, the J end by 6 bases, with 11 bases between. CDR1 and CDR2 from the germline V gene are GTSNPN and SVGIG (reference sequence). The CDR3 loop spans 13 amino acids. CDR3 DNA sequence: TGTGCCTGGAGTGTACAGGAGTTCCATGGCTACACCTTC. As protein: CAWSVQEFHGYTF.

The J gene is TRBJ1-5, the V gene TRBV19; D might be TRBD1 (5 bases). CDR1 and CDR2 (germline): LNHDA, SQIVND (reference sequence). Trimming removed 6 bases at V and 5 bases at J, with 17 bases between. This CDR3 region has 15 residues. The CDR3 is CASSDRSHGDQPQHF. Written as DNA, the CDR3 is TGTGCCAGTAGCGACAGATCTCATGGAGATCAGCCCCAGCATTTT.

The chain employs TRBV9 and TRBJ2-5; 8 bases map to TRBD2. This CDR3 region has 13 residues. The junction had 5 bases not matched to a gene; V was cut back by 6 bases and J by 4 bases. CDR1 and CDR2 from the germline V gene are SGDLS and YYNGEE. The CDR3 DNA sequence: TGTGCCAGCACCGGGGGGGCCGGAGAGACCCAGTACTTC. Translating it yields CASTGGAGETQYF.

The V gene is TRBV4-2, the J gene TRBJ1-1; D remains unclear. The CDR3 length is 15 residues. Germline V gives CDR1 LGHNA, CDR2 YNFKEQ. V was cut by 0 bases and J by 1 base, with 9 bases left in between. CDR3 amino acids: CASSQERRRNTEAFF. CDR3 sequence (DNA): TGTGCCAGCAGCCAAGAACGGCGGAGGAACACTGAAGCTTTCTTT.

Comment on this clone: The junction departs from germline at one end; a sequencing error may be responsible. The rearrangement uses TRBV7-3 and TRBJ2-6; perhaps TRBD1 as D (5 bases). The CDR3 extends over 13 amino acids. Germline V gives CDR1 SGHTA, CDR2 FQGTGA. The CDR3 is CASRLSGANGLTF. The CDR3 coding sequence is TGTGCCAGCAGACTATCTGGGGCCAACGGCCTGACTTTC.

The V call is TRBV4-3, the J call TRBJ1-3, with D maybe TRBD1 (5 bases). The CDR3 consists of 16 residues. Germline V gene data show CDR1 as LGHNA and CDR2 as YSLEER. V was pared by 1 base and J by 0 bases, with 10 bases between. The CDR3 DNA reads as TGCGCCAGCAGCCAAGGGTTCGGGGGCTCTGGAAACACCATATATTTT. This codes for CASSQGFGGSGNTIYF.

This rearrangement joins TRBV30 to TRBJ2-7, with 10 bases identical to TRBD2. This CDR3 has 13 amino acids. V dropped 2 bases and J dropped 6; count of bases not matched to a gene: 4. Germline loops: CDR1 GTSNPN, CDR2 SVGIG (reference sequence). Here the CDR3 reads CAWSQSGGAEQYF. The CDR3 DNA follows: TGTGCCTGGAGTCAGAGCGGGGGGGCCGAGCAGTACTTC.

This clone was counted once. The rearrangement joins TRBV18 to TRBJ1-1; no reliable D call. The V and J ends lost 4 bases and 4 bases respectively, with 19 bases between them. CDR3 length: 16 amino acids. Germline V gives CDR1 KGHSH, CDR2 LQKENI. The chain's CDR3 is CASSLLPTRVGTEAFF. The CDR3 DNA reads TGTGCCAGCTCACTTCTACCGACCCGGGTCGGCACTGAAGCTTTCTTT.

The V and J genes are TRBV6-1 and TRBJ2-7; 8 bases agree with TRBD1. The J segment lost 6 bases and the V segment lost 1 base, leaving 20 bases of the junction unmatched. The length of the CDR3 is 19 residues. Germline V CDR1 and CDR2: MNHNS, SASEGT. The CDR3 region has the DNA TGTGCCAGCAGTGAAGAGGCTTGGACAGGGTTAGGAGGGGGTTCCGAGCAGTACTTC. It translates to CASSEEAWTGLGGGSEQYF.

This clone was counted a single time. The genes are TRBV14 and TRBJ1-2; TRBD1 is a possible D gene (6 bases). Trimming stripped 0 bases from V and 4 bases from J, with 24 bases between. The CDR3 runs to 19 residues. Germline CDR1 and CDR2: SGHDN and FVKESK. The CDR3 loop reads CASSQDGRPQAQGGYGYTF. As DNA, the CDR3 is TGTGCCAGCAGCCAAGATGGACGGCCCCAGGCACAGGGCGGCTATGGCTACACCTTC.

J is TRBJ1-1 and V is TRBV9, with D hard to call. The CDR3 has 13 amino acids. CDR1 is SGDLS, CDR2 YYNGEE, per germline. V shed 3 bases and J shed 1 base, with 7 bases lying between them. CDR3 amino acids: CASSGRQNTEAFF. The CDR3, as DNA: TGTGCCAGCAGCGGTCGACAGAACACTGAAGCTTTCTTT.